The next 30 T cell receptor beta chains were all read from a single sample in a study of T-cell reconstitution after alpha-beta-depleted transplantation in children (dated by TCRdb to 2016 to 2017). Libraries were constructed by PCR. Sequenced using an Illumina HiSeq 2500. Molecular barcoding was employed in the preparation of TCR libraries, with unique molecular identifiers being used to normalize TCRbeta repertoire quantification. TCRdb reran the public reads through fastp at Q25 and MiXCR, keeping productive beta chains. Rows with one shared CDR3 protein collapse into an entry with the most common genes and DNA. This sample holds roughly 220,000 distinct CDR3 sequences; under 8.5% were observed only once. Less than 40% of the sample rests with the top ten. The meaning of the sample's treatment or condition label: allogeneic hematopoietic cell transplantation with graft depleted of TCRalphabeta T cells and CD19 B cells.

The sequencing here drew on PBMCs, mostly from graft donor cells, taken 360 days after TCRalphabeta/CD19-depleted stem cell transplant. All receptors derive from a male patient aged 2-9 years who had a stem cell transplant for acute myeloid leukemia, so the T cells may come from the graft donor.

This clonotype was picked up many times. The V and J genes are TRBV13 and TRBJ1-5; D gene uncertain. The V end was cut by 4 bases, the J end by 3 bases, with 4 bases between. Germline V gene data show CDR1 as PRHDT and CDR2 as FYEKMQ (reference sequence). The CDR3 runs to 12 residues. As DNA, the CDR3 is TGTGCCAGCAGCTACTACAATCAGCCCCAGCATTTT. It is translated as CASSYYNQPQHF.

At least ten counts were recorded for this clonotype. The chain combines TRBV2 with TRBJ2-7; TRBD2 matches 7 bases. The ends lost 5 bases at V and 6 bases at J; junction bases unmatched: 10. Germline V CDR1 and CDR2: SNHLY, FYNNEI. The CDR3 is 14 residues long. As DNA, the CDR3 is TGTGCCAGCAGTTTAGCGGGTGAACGGGCCGAGCAGTACTTC. This sequence encodes CASSLAGERAEQYF.

This clonotype was observed a handful of times. The V gene is TRBV7-3, the J gene TRBJ2-2; 7 bases align to TRBD2. CDR3 size: 20 residues. J was trimmed by 4 bases and V by 1 base; bases with no gene match: 18. CDR1 is SGHTA and CDR2 is FQGTGA in the germline V gene. This CDR3 is CASSLMARLAGAPSTGELFF. The CDR3 DNA reads as TGTGCCAGCAGCTTAATGGCCCGACTAGCAGGAGCTCCGAGCACCGGGGAGCTGTTTTTT.

This clonotype was seen a handful of times. The V and J genes are TRBV20-1 and TRBJ2-3; D possibly matches TRBD1 or TRBD2 (5 bases each). The CDR3 has 14 residues. The V gene's germline CDR1 is DFQATT and CDR2 SNEGSKA (reference sequence). Trimming pared 5 bases from V and 1 base from J, leaving 13 bases between. In nucleotides, the CDR3 is TGCAGTGCTGGCCGGGACGGCCGCACAGATACGCAGTATTTT. This translates into CSAGRDGRTDTQYF.

This clonotype has a count of ten or more. The chain couples TRBV25-1 to TRBJ2-3; 9 bases match TRBD2. V lost 5 bases to trimming and J lost 4 bases; unmatched junction nucleotides: 10. This CDR3 comprises 16 residues. CDR1 MGHDK and CDR2 SYGVNS come from the germline V gene. CDR3 nucleotides: TGTGCCAGCAGTTGGAGGGCGGGAGGGCAGGCAGATACGCAGTATTTT. Translated, it gives CASSWRAGGQADTQYF.

This clonotype was counted only a few times. The CDR3 spells CAFCFRGSRWSNTGELFF. The CDR3 DNA reads as TGTGCCTTCTGTTTTAGGGGTTCTAGGTGGTCGAACACCGGGGAGCTGTTTTTT. V and J are TRBV13 and TRBJ2-2, with a weak D call TRBD1 (5 bases). With 11 bases removed from V and 0 bases from J, the gap between germline ends came to 25 bases. There are 18 residues in the CDR3. The germline V gene encodes CDR1 PRHDT and CDR2 FYEKMQ (reference sequence).

Of note for this clonotype: Just one base apart from a much larger clone, this may be a read error. The V call is TRBV5-1, the J call TRBJ1-6; TRBD1 matches 7 bases. CDR1 is SGHRS, CDR2 YFSETQ, per germline. The CDR3 totals 16 residues. DNA of the CDR3: TGCGCCAGCAGCTTGGGGACAGGACGTCGTAATTCACCCCTCCGCTTT. Translating it yields CASSLGTGRRNSPLRF.

This clonotype was counted between two and nine times. The chain couples TRBV20-1 to TRBJ1-2; no clear D. V was trimmed by 5 bases and J by 4 bases, leaving 8 bases between them. The CDR3 is made up of 11 amino acids. Per the germline V gene, CDR1 is DFQATT and CDR2 is SNEGSKA (reference sequence). CDR3 DNA: TGCAGTGCTCCGCAGGCCTATGGCTACACCTTC. It yields the protein CSAPQAYGYTF.

The genes are TRBV5-1 and TRBJ2-5; 9 bases are shared with TRBD2. V lost 3 bases to trimming and J lost 4 bases; unmatched junction nucleotides: 4. The CDR3 is made up of 14 amino acids. The V gene's germline CDR1 is SGHRS and CDR2 YFSETQ. The CDR3 DNA reads as TGCGCCAGCAGCTCAAAAGCGGGAGGAGAGACCCAGTACTTC. It specifies CASSSKAGGETQYF.

This clonotype was seen a handful of times. The rearrangement joins TRBV12-3 or TRBV12-4 to TRBJ2-1, with a weak D call TRBD1 (6 bases). The CDR3 has 14 amino acids. Between the trimmed V and J ends, which lost 5 bases and 10 bases, there was a span of 18 bases. CDR3 sequence reads: CASSPPTGFKEQFF. For the CDR3, the DNA is TGTGCCAGCAGTCCCCCCACAGGGTTTAAAGAGCAGTTCTTC.

This clonotype appeared a few times. V usage is TRBV29-1 and J usage is TRBJ2-5, with D tentatively TRBD1 (6 bases). The CDR3 length is 14 residues. V lost 1 base, J lost 0 bases, and 9 bases lay in between. Germline assignment: CDR1 SQVTM and CDR2 ANQGSEA. CDR3 DNA: TGCAGCGTTGAAGCCCGGGACAACCAAGAGACCCAGTACTTC. It encodes CSVEARDNQETQYF.

The J gene is TRBJ1-5, the V gene TRBV12-3 or TRBV12-4; 12 nucleotides line up with TRBD1. The V segment lost 4 bases and the J segment 1 base; nucleotides outside the gene matches: 5. The CDR3 is 17 residues long. For the CDR3, the DNA is TGTGCCAGCAGTTCCCCGGGACAGGGGGCCAGCAATCAGCCCCAGCATTTT. This sequence encodes CASSSPGQGASNQPQHF.

This clonotype was seen at least ten times. The rearrangement joins TRBV7-8 to TRBJ1-1; tentative D call: TRBD1 (5 bases). The germline V and J ends were trimmed by 1 base and 3 bases, with 6 bases remaining between them. CDR3 size: 13 residues. Germline CDR1 SGHVS, CDR2 FQNEAQ. Written as DNA, the CDR3 is TGTGCCAGCAGCTTAGTGGGGCACACTGAAGCTTTCTTT. It encodes CASSLVGHTEAFF.

Only a few counts were recorded for this clonotype. In nucleotides, the CDR3 is TGCAGCGTTGCAGGCCTAGCGGGGATGGTCCGCGAGCAGTACTTC. Translated, it gives CSVAGLAGMVREQYF. V is TRBV29-1 and J is TRBJ2-7, with 9 bases aligning to TRBD2. Germline CDR1 reads SQVTM; CDR2 reads ANQGSEA. This CDR3 has 15 amino acids. The junction had 13 bases not matched to a gene; V was cut back by 4 bases and J by 6 bases.

This clonotype showed up many times. The rearrangement joins TRBV12-3 or TRBV12-4 to TRBJ2-1, with TRBD1 matching over 11 bases. J was trimmed by 10 bases and V by 6 bases; bases with no gene match: 8. This CDR3 contains 14 residues. The CDR3: CASSLLGQGEEQFF. CDR3 sequence (DNA): TGTGCCAGCAGCCTCCTGGGACAGGGGGAGGAGCAGTTCTTC.

This clonotype was seen at least ten times. The chain is built from TRBV18 and TRBJ2-1, with D perhaps matching TRBD2 (6 bases). This CDR3 contains 15 residues. Germline V gene data show CDR1 as KGHSH and CDR2 as LQKENI. V was trimmed by 0 bases and J by 9 bases, leaving 15 bases between them. Here the CDR3 reads CASSPPTGLGFEQFF. The DNA for the CDR3 is TGTGCCAGCTCACCACCTACGGGACTTGGGTTTGAGCAGTTCTTC.

This clonotype turned up a few times. The rearrangement links TRBV2 to TRBJ2-1; D ambiguous. The CDR3 length is 14 residues. Germline CDR1 SNHLY, CDR2 FYNNEI. The ends were cut back, 8 bases at V and 0 bases at J, with 11 bases in the middle. CDR3 residues: CASGQSSSYNEQFF. The CDR3 DNA follows: TGTGCCAGCGGTCAGTCGAGCTCCTACAATGAGCAGTTCTTC. Full variable domain (remainder filled in from reference TRBV2 and TRBJ2-1): EPEVTQTPSHQVTQMGQEVILRCVPISNHLYFYWYRQILGQKVEFLVSFYNNEISEKSEIFDDQFSVERPDGSNFTLKIRSTKLEDSAMYFCASGQSSSYNEQFFGPGTRLTVL.

This clonotype came up many times. This sequence joins TRBV10-3 and TRBJ2-1, with D tentatively TRBD2 (6 bases). This CDR3 comprises 12 residues. V lost 2 bases to trimming and J lost 7 bases, with 6 bases between them. Germline loops: CDR1 ENHRY, CDR2 SYGVKD. This CDR3 is CAISERGNEQFF. The CDR3 nucleotides are TGTGCCATCAGTGAGCGGGGGAATGAGCAGTTCTTC.

The chain recombines TRBV29-1 with TRBJ2-2; TRBD2 matches at 8 bases. CDR1 and CDR2 (germline): SQVTM, ANQGSEA. V gave up 2 bases and J gave up 3 bases; unmatched junction bases: 8. The CDR3 extends over 16 amino acids. CDR3 sequence (DNA): TGCAGCGTTGAAATTGGTCGGGGGGGAGACACCGGGGAGCTGTTTTTT. Protein: CSVEIGRGGDTGELFF.

This clonotype was counted at least ten times. The chain uses TRBV29-1 and TRBJ2-5; D may be TRBD1 or TRBD2 (5 bases each). Germline CDR1 and CDR2: SQVTM and ANQGSEA. The CDR3 is 13 amino acids. CDR3 sequence (DNA): TGCACCGTGAGGGGAGCGCAACAAGAGACCCAGTACTTC. Its protein is CTVRGAQQETQYF.

The sample holds a few counts of this clonotype. This chain links TRBV29-1 with TRBJ2-2, with D unclear. Per the germline V gene, CDR1 is SQVTM and CDR2 is ANQGSEA. The CDR3 extends over 13 amino acids. V was clipped by 3 bases and J by 5 bases, with 10 bases between them. The CDR3 spells CSVDAASTGELFF. The CDR3 DNA follows: TGCAGCGTTGACGCCGCTTCTACCGGGGAGCTGTTTTTT.

The table lists this clonotype with many counts. The V call is TRBV11-2, the J call TRBJ2-3, with no clear D. The V end was cut by 6 bases, the J end by 0 bases, with 7 bases between. Germline CDR1 SGHAT, CDR2 FQNNGV. The CDR3 covers 13 residues. In DNA form, the CDR3 reads TGTGCCAGCAGAATGGACAGCACAGATACGCAGTATTTT. This translates into CASRMDSTDTQYF.

This clonotype appeared a few times. The chain links TRBV12-3 or TRBV12-4 to TRBJ1-1; no reliable D call. The CDR3 has 12 amino acids. Trimming took off 4 bases at V and 5 bases at J, with 8 bases between the two ends. The CDR3 nucleotides are TGTGCCAGCAGTTCCCCTGGGACTGAAGCTTTCTTT. Its protein is CASSSPGTEAFF.

The chain carries TRBV20-1 and TRBJ2-5, with 12 bases aligning to TRBD2. Germline V gives CDR1 DFQATT, CDR2 SNEGSKA (reference sequence). CDR3 length: 14 residues. The ends lost 6 bases at V and 0 bases at J; junction bases unmatched: 2. CDR3 nucleotides: TGCAGTGCCTGGACTAGCGGGAACCAAGAGACCCAGTACTTC. Its translation: CSAWTSGNQETQYF.

The chain recombines TRBV5-6 with TRBJ2-3, with 16 bases matching TRBD2. Unmatched junction bases numbered 5, after V lost 4 bases and J lost 3 bases. The CDR3 runs to 17 residues. CDR1 and CDR2 (germline): SGHDT, YYEEEE. CDR3 bases: TGTGCCAGCAGCGCGGGACTAGCGGGGGGGACGACAGATACGCAGTATTTT. Protein: CASSAGLAGGTTDTQYF.

This clonotype was observed a few times. This sequence joins TRBV5-1 and TRBJ1-1; 7 bases match TRBD1. With V trimmed by 7 bases and J by 0 bases, 9 bases remained unmatched. Germline V lookup: CDR1 SGHRS, CDR2 YFSETQ. CDR3 length: 15 amino acids. The CDR3 DNA reads as TGCGCCAGCGGTGACACGGGACAGATGAACACTGAAGCTTTCTTT. Amino acids: CASGDTGQMNTEAFF. The full variable domain, with the rest looked up from reference TRBV5-1 and TRBJ1-1, is KAGVTQTPRYLIKTRGQQVTLSCSPISGHRSVSWYQQTPGQGLQFLFEYFSETQRNKGNFPGRFSGRQFSNSRSEMNVSTLELGDSALYLCASGDTGQMNTEAFFGQGTRLTVV.

The chain employs TRBV29-1 and TRBJ1-1; perhaps TRBD1 as D (5 bases). The CDR3 contains 13 residues. Germline CDR1 is SQVTM and CDR2 is ANQGSEA. V was shortened by 4 bases and J by 2 bases, with 11 bases between the two germline ends. Here the CDR3 DNA reads TGCAGCGTTGGTGGGGGTTCTAACACTGAAGCTTTCTTT. This encodes CSVGGGSNTEAFF.

At least ten counts were recorded for this clonotype. This rearrangement joins TRBV2 to TRBJ2-7, with 7 bases aligning to TRBD1. The junction had 9 bases not matched to a gene; V was cut back by 7 bases and J by 6 bases. The CDR3 is made up of 13 amino acids. Germline V CDR1 and CDR2: SNHLY, FYNNEI. This CDR3 is CASNLDQGVEQYV. The CDR3 nucleotides are TGTGCCAGCAATCTAGACCAGGGGGTCGAGCAGTACGTC.

This clonotype was counted a few times. The CDR3: CASSQDPGGGLRETQYF. The CDR3 bases are TGCGCCAGCAGCCAAGATCCAGGTGGGGGCCTTAGGGAGACCCAGTACTTC. The chain joins TRBV4-3 to TRBJ2-5, with a weak D call TRBD1 (6 bases). CDR1 is LGHNA and CDR2 is YSLEER in the germline V gene. V gave up 0 bases and J gave up 5 bases, with 19 bases separating them. The CDR3 consists of 17 residues.

This clonotype was recorded at least ten times. The chain is built from TRBV5-1 and TRBJ1-1; 7 bases align to TRBD1. The CDR3 is 15 residues long. V shed 0 bases, J shed 1 base, and the junction held 3 bases outside the gene matches. Germline CDR1 SGHRS, CDR2 YFSETQ. The CDR3 loop is CASSLGGTANTEAFF. The CDR3 region has the DNA TGCGCCAGCAGCTTGGGGGGGACAGCGAACACTGAAGCTTTCTTT.